Listed below are T cell receptor beta chains from one sample, sequenced in a study of shared clonotypes between healthy human individuals. The protocol was immunoSEQ multiplex PCR, while the TCRdb copy is restricted to in-frame clones and leaves out a portion. Here the sample spans 2 million to 2.5 million clones, 80% to 95% being singletons. The sequenced sample consisted of naive CD4+ T cells from PBMCs. These receptors were obtained from a man younger than 35 in good health. Some clones in this sample may be carry-over from other donors' samples. Each CDR3 is given with its conserved first and last residue. D genes are given only for firm matches. The listing skips clone size in some rows; elsewhere it reads once, few, many or a size class.

>TRBJ2-1|TRBV4-1|NA|NA
TGCGCCAGCAGCCAGATTATCATTTTTGAGGGCCATGAGCAGTTCTTC
CASSQIIIFEGHEQFF
>TRBJ2-1|TRBV28|once|NA
TGTGCCAGCAGTTTTTTGGGGGGCAATGAGCAGTTCTTC
CASSFLGGNEQFF
>TRBJ2-7|TRBV5-1|NA|NA
TGCGCCAGCAGCTTAGGCCAGGGGACCGAGCAGTACTTC
CASSLGQGTEQYF
>TRBJ1-1|TRBV28|NA|TRBD1
TGTGCCAGCAGTTTATCCCGGGACAGACGGGGGAGGGCCACTGAAGCTTTCTTT
CASSLSRDRRGRATEAFF
>TRBJ2-4|TRBV7-3|NA|NA
TGTGCCAGCAGCTTGAGGATTGCGGCCAAAAACATTCAGTACTTC
CASSLRIAAKNIQYF
>TRBJ1-1|TRBV28|once|NA
TGTGCCAGCAGTTTATTCGGGGGCCGTGACACTGAAGCTTTCTTT
CASSLFGGRDTEAFF
>TRBJ1-1|TRBV30|few|NA
TGTGCCTGGAGTTGGCAAGGGGTATCTGAAGCTTTCTTT
CAWSWQGVSEAFF
>TRBJ2-7|TRBV5-5|NA|NA
TGTGCCAGCAGGCAAGAACCGAGGAACTACGAGCAGTACTTC
CASRQEPRNYEQYF
>TRBJ2-3|TRBV6-5|NA|NA
TGTGCCAGCAGTTACTCCTTTTCGGGGACGCAGTATTTT
CASSYSFSGTQYF
>TRBJ2-1|TRBV7-3|NA|NA
TGTGCCAGCAGCTTAACGAGTACAGGGAACGATGAGCAGTTCTTC
CASSLTSTGNDEQFF
>TRBJ2-2|TRBV7-9|NA|TRBD2
TGTGCCAGCAGCTTCTCTAGCGGCACCGGGGAGCTGTTTTTT
CASSFSSGTGELFF